This T cell receptor beta chain was observed in a study of cytomegalovirus exposure and HLA in healthy donors. CDR1 and CDR2 from the germline V gene are SGHTA and FQGNSA. The CDR3 covers 17 residues. V was clipped by 6 bases and J by 0 bases; unmatched bases: 10. The primer mix had 60 Vbeta and 13 Jbeta primers. This table comes from immunoSEQ multiplex PCR, and its TCRdb copy is limited to in-frame clones, with some not included. There are fewer than 200,000 clones in the sample; around nine tenths occur only once, and about 0.9% lies in the top ten. Sequencing was performed on PBMCs. The V and J genes are TRBV7-2 and TRBJ2-2, with TRBD2 matching over 7 bases. The TCR sequence derives from a woman aged 25 to 45 in good health and CMV-seronegative. The CDR3 DNA is TGTGCCAGCAGAGGACACCCCGGGGGGACGAACACCGGGGAGCTGTTTTTT. It specifies CASRGHPGGTNTGELFF.